One sample yielded the 19 T cell receptor beta chains listed below, sequenced in a study of T-cell reconstitution after alpha-beta-depleted transplantation in children (dated by TCRdb to about 2016). Library method: PCR. The instrument given in TCRdb is Illumina HiSeq 2500. TCR libraries were prepared with molecular barcoding, using unique molecular identifiers to normalize TCRbeta repertoire quantification. Using fastp trimming at Q25 and MiXCR clonotype assembly, TCRdb reanalyzed the public sequencing data and kept in-frame beta chains. For every CDR3 protein sequence, its rows merge into one entry that carries the most common genes and DNA. This sample has about 290,000 distinct CDR3 sequences in its table, and 10% of those were observed once. Less than 8% of the sample is held by the ten biggest clonotypes. What the treatment or condition label conveys for this sample: allogeneic hematopoietic cell transplantation with graft depleted of TCRalphabeta T cells and CD19 B cells.

This sample comprised PBMCs, obtained before TCRalphabeta/CD19-depleted stem cell transplant. The receptors here all came from a boy in the first two years of life with acute myeloid leukemia, due to receive a stem cell transplant.

This clonotype occurred many times. This sequence joins TRBV25-1 and TRBJ2-3; maybe TRBD1 (5 bases). V was trimmed by 1 base and J by 4 bases, leaving 9 bases between them. The CDR3 is made up of 14 amino acids. Germline assignment: CDR1 MGHDK and CDR2 SYGVNS. CDR3 nucleotide sequence: TGTGCCAGCAGTGAATTCGGCAGGGCAGATACGCAGTATTTT. The encoded protein is CASSEFGRADTQYF.

This clonotype was observed many times. The V and J genes are TRBV9 and TRBJ2-3, with D perhaps TRBD1 (5 bases). Germline CDR1 reads SGDLS; CDR2 reads YYNGEE. The CDR3 covers 14 residues. The V end was cut by 0 bases, the J end by 5 bases, with 10 bases between. CDR3 bases: TGTGCCAGCAGCGTAGGCAGGGTAGGAGATACGCAGTATTTT. Its translation: CASSVGRVGDTQYF.

This clonotype was recorded at least ten times. CDR3 in amino acids: CSARVRGETQYF. CDR3 DNA: TGCAGTGCTAGAGTCAGGGGGGAGACCCAGTACTTC. The chain has TRBV20-1 and TRBJ2-5, with 7 positions matching TRBD1. In germline, CDR1 is DFQATT, CDR2 SNEGSKA (reference sequence). J was trimmed by 5 bases and V by 1 base; bases with no gene match: 1. The CDR3 contains 12 residues.

This clonotype was detected many times. The chain couples TRBV7-9 to TRBJ1-1; 10 nucleotides agree with TRBD1. The CDR3 has 16 residues. After removal of 4 bases from V and 4 bases from J, the junction contained 9 bases not matched to a gene. Germline CDR1 is SEHNR and CDR2 is FQNEAQ (reference sequence). CDR3 nucleotide sequence: TGTGCCAGCAGCTCCTCCCCCAGGACAGGGGGCACTGAAGCTTTCTTT. Its translation: CASSSSPRTGGTEAFF.

This clonotype came up many times. This chain joins TRBV7-2 and TRBJ2-5; TRBD1 might be the D (6 bases). CDR1 and CDR2 from the germline V gene are SGHTA and FQGNSA. V was clipped by 4 bases and J by 2 bases, with 14 bases between them. The CDR3 extends over 15 amino acids. CDR3 sequence (DNA): TGTGCCAGCAGCTGGGGGCCTTCTTTTCAAGAGACCCAGTACTTC. Translating gives CASSWGPSFQETQYF.

The J gene is TRBJ1-5, the V gene TRBV28; D perhaps matches TRBD1 (5 bases). Per germline, CDR1 MDHEN and CDR2 SYDVKM. The CDR3 is 20 residues long. V lost 2 bases and J lost 0, with 23 bases in between. The CDR3 nucleotides read TGTGCCAGCAGTTTAGGAACCCAGGGTGTTATTTGGGATAGCAATCAGCCCCAGCATTTT. Translated, it gives CASSLGTQGVIWDSNQPQHF.

In its sample, this clonotype was seen many times. The rearrangement uses TRBV27 and TRBJ2-1, with D perhaps assigned TRBD1 or TRBD2 (6 bases each). The V gene lost 3 bases and the J gene lost 2 bases, with 8 bases spanning the gap. This CDR3 is 14 amino acids long. The germline CDR1 and CDR2 sequences are MNHEY and SMNVEV (reference sequence). CDR3 sequence reads: CASSFRGAYNEQFF. CDR3 bases: TGTGCCAGCAGTTTTAGGGGGGCCTACAATGAGCAGTTCTTC.

This clonotype has at least ten counts. The chain combines TRBV20-1 with TRBJ1-2; TRBD1 matches at 7 bases. Germline assignment: CDR1 DFQATT and CDR2 SNEGSKA (reference sequence). V gave up 1 base and J gave up 5 bases; unmatched junction bases: 4. The CDR3 totals 13 residues. The CDR3 loop is CSARVRGRYGYTF. As DNA, the CDR3 is TGCAGTGCTAGAGTCAGGGGGAGGTATGGCTACACCTTC.

The gene calls are TRBV5-5 and TRBJ2-1; perhaps TRBD2 as D (5 bases). Looked up from germline, CDR1 is SGHKS and CDR2 is YYEKEE (reference sequence). The CDR3 length is 15 residues. Trimming removed 2 bases at V and 7 bases at J, with 16 bases between. The CDR3 sequence: CASSFGRVYRNEQFF. The CDR3 DNA sequence: TGTGCCAGCAGCTTCGGGCGGGTATATCGGAATGAGCAGTTCTTC.

In its sample, this clonotype was seen many times. The chain employs TRBV10-3 and TRBJ2-5; the match to TRBD2 covers 8 bases. V lost 4 bases, J lost 2 bases, and 3 bases stayed unmatched. The germline V gene encodes CDR1 ENHRY and CDR2 SYGVKD. This CDR3 contains 14 residues. CDR3 protein: CAISGTSRQETQYF. The CDR3 bases are TGTGCCATCAGTGGGACTAGCAGACAAGAGACCCAGTACTTC.

There are many counts of this clonotype. This chain joins TRBV5-1 and TRBJ2-7; no firm D call. The CDR3 is 12 amino acids. Looked up from germline, CDR1 is SGHRS and CDR2 is YFSETQ. The V gene lost 0 bases and the J gene lost 2 bases, with 3 bases spanning the gap. DNA for the CDR3: TGCGCCAGCAGCTTGGACACCTACGAGCAGTACTTC. Translation: CASSLDTYEQYF. The full variable domain, with the rest looked up from reference TRBV5-1 and TRBJ2-7, is KAGVTQTPRYLIKTRGQQVTLSCSPISGHRSVSWYQQTPGQGLQFLFEYFSETQRNKGNFPGRFSGRQFSNSRSEMNVSTLELGDSALYLCASSLDTYEQYFGPGTRLTVT.

This clonotype was seen repeatedly, ten times or more. The chain couples TRBV4-2 to TRBJ2-6, with a weak D call TRBD2 (7 bases). This CDR3 region has 16 residues. Looked up from germline, CDR1 is LGHNA and CDR2 is YNFKEQ. V dropped 0 bases and J dropped 2 bases, with 8 bases sitting between them. The CDR3 DNA reads TGTGCCAGCAGCCAAGAAGGGGGGGCTGGGGCCAACGTCCTGACTTTC. Translating gives CASSQEGGAGANVLTF.

This clonotype showed up many times. The chain combines TRBV6-1 with TRBJ1-6, with D unclear. The CDR3 contains 13 residues. The germline V gene encodes CDR1 MNHNS and CDR2 SASEGT. V lost 8 bases to trimming and J lost 3 bases, with 8 bases between them. The CDR3 here is CASVTVYNSPLHF. CDR3 nucleotides: TGTGCCAGCGTCACAGTCTATAATTCACCCCTCCACTTT.

In its sample, this clonotype was seen a few times. The chain joins TRBV12-3 or TRBV12-4 to TRBJ2-7; 8 bases agree with TRBD1. With V trimmed by 2 bases and J by 9 bases, 6 bases remained unmatched. This CDR3 has 13 amino acids. CDR3 DNA sequence: TGTGCCAGCAGTTTAAGTCTTGACAGGGGGCAGTACTTC. Protein sequence: CASSLSLDRGQYF.

The chain links TRBV6-2 or TRBV6-3 to TRBJ1-5, with 7 nucleotides matching TRBD1. This CDR3 has 15 amino acids. The germline V gene has CDR1 MNHEY and CDR2 SVGEGT. The junction had 6 bases not matched to a gene; V was cut back by 6 bases and J by 1 base. CDR3 DNA sequence: TGTGCCAGCAGCCCTGACAGGGCCAGCAATCAGCCCCAGCATTTT. Translation gives CASSPDRASNQPQHF.

This clonotype was recorded many times. Here the CDR3 reads CASSVGNRASEQYF. CDR3 DNA sequence: TGTGCCAGCAGCGTAGGGAACAGGGCCAGCGAGCAGTACTTC. This chain uses TRBV9 with TRBJ2-7, with D possibly matching TRBD1 (6 bases). The CDR3 covers 14 residues. Deletions cut 0 bases from V and 6 bases from J, with 13 bases between. Germline loops: CDR1 SGDLS, CDR2 YYNGEE.

This clonotype was counted ten times or more. V usage is TRBV20-1 and J usage is TRBJ2-7; tentative D call: TRBD1 (6 bases). V lost 0 bases to trimming and J lost 4 bases, with 16 bases between them. The CDR3 loop spans 15 amino acids. CDR1 is DFQATT and CDR2 is SNEGSKA in the germline V gene (reference sequence). CDR3 residues: CSARDRGKGSYEQYF. CDR3 nucleotide sequence: TGCAGTGCTAGAGATAGGGGGAAAGGATCTTACGAGCAGTACTTC.

Worth noting for this clonotype: At one of its ends the junction is not consistent with the germline gene, which may arise from a read error. J is TRBJ2-5 and V is TRBV3-1; a weak D match, TRBD1 (5 bases). Germline-derived CDR1 and CDR2 are LGHDT and YNNKEL (reference sequence). The CDR3 is 14 amino acids. As DNA, the CDR3 is TGTGCCATCAGCCAAGGTCCAGGGCAAGAGACCCAGTACTTC. It yields the protein CAISQGPGQETQYF.

Ten or more counts support this clonotype. This CDR3 is CASSLDIQETQYF. Here the CDR3 DNA reads TGTGCCAGCAGCTTGGACATCCAAGAGACCCAGTACTTC. This chain joins TRBV5-6 and TRBJ2-5, with D uncertain. Trimming took 0 bases from V and 1 from J, leaving 4 bases between them. Germline CDR1 SGHDT, CDR2 YYEEEE. The CDR3 sequence is 13 residues long.